The next 20 T cell receptor beta chains were all read from a single sample in a study of shared clonotypes between healthy human individuals. Produced via immunoSEQ multiplex PCR; TCRdb's table is partial and in-frame only. The table lists 2,500,000 or so clones, around nine tenths of them singletons. Sequenced material: naive CD4+ T cells sorted from blood. Documented subset: CD45RA+ positively selected. The receptors come from a man aged 18 to 30 in good health.

The rearrangement uses TRBV18 and TRBJ2-5; no firm D call. The CDR3 extends over 13 amino acids. Between the trimmed V and J ends, which lost 1 base and 4 bases, there was a span of 7 bases. Germline-derived CDR1 and CDR2 are KGHSH and LQKENI. CDR3 bases: TGTGCCAGCTCACCACTTCGGGCAGAGACCCAGTACTTC. It encodes CASSPLRAETQYF. The whole variable domain, remainder taken from reference TRBV18 and TRBJ2-5, is NAGVMQNPRHLVRRRGQEARLRCSPMKGHSHVYWYRQLPEEGLKFMVYLQKENIIDESGMPKERFSAEFPKEGPSILRIQQVVRGDSAAYFCASSPLRAETQYFGPGTRLLVL.

As for this clone: In the same sample, other DNA sequences code for this CDR3. The J gene is TRBJ2-3, the V gene TRBV7-2; 11 nucleotides align to TRBD2. The V and J ends lost 5 bases and 6 bases, in that order; junction bases with no gene match: 1. Germline-derived CDR1 and CDR2 are SGHTA and FQGNSA. CDR3 length: 13 residues. The CDR3 is CASSRLAGDTQYF. As DNA, the CDR3 is TGTGCCAGCAGCAGACTAGCGGGGGATACGCAGTATTTT.

To note about this clone: This sample also contains other DNA sequences that code for the same CDR3. The rearrangement uses TRBV6-5 and TRBJ1-5; D ambiguous. From germline, CDR1 is MNHEY and CDR2 SVGAGI. This CDR3 comprises 13 residues. Deletions cut 5 bases from V and 1 base from J, with 6 bases between. The DNA of the CDR3 is TGTGCCAGCAGTAGAGGAAGCAATCAGCCCCAGCATTTT. Its protein product is CASSRGSNQPQHF.

The chain carries TRBV9 and TRBJ2-7, with D perhaps matching TRBD1 (6 bases). V was trimmed by 0 bases and J by 0 bases, leaving 13 bases between them. Germline loops: CDR1 SGDLS, CDR2 YYNGEE. The CDR3 loop spans 16 amino acids. Written as DNA, the CDR3 is TGTGCCAGCAGCGTAGGTGGGGGCCCCCTCTCCTACGAGCAGTACTTC. As protein: CASSVGGGPLSYEQYF. Full variable domain (outside the CDR3, taken from reference TRBV9 and TRBJ2-7): DSGVTQTPKHLITATGQRVTLRCSPRSGDLSVYWYQQSLDQGLQFLIQYYNGEERAKGNILERFSAQQFPDLHSELNLSSLELGDSALYFCASSVGGGPLSYEQYFGPGTRLTVT.

Points on this clone: At the DNA level, this CDR3 is encoded by other sequences in the same sample as well. The chain's CDR3 is CASSLGGGYTF. The DNA for the CDR3 is TGTGCCAGCAGCTTGGGTGGGGGCTACACCTTC. V usage is TRBV5-6 and J usage is TRBJ1-2; D gene uncertain. Between the trimmed V and J ends, which lost 0 bases and 8 bases, there was a span of 5 bases. Germline V gene data show CDR1 as SGHDT and CDR2 as YYEEEE. This CDR3 is built from 11 residues. Variable domain in full (rest from reference TRBV5-6 and TRBJ1-2): DAGVTQSPTHLIKTRGQQVTLRCSPKSGHDTVSWYQQALGQGPQFIFQYYEEEERQRGNFPDRFSGHQFPNYSSELNVNALLLGDSALYLCASSLGGGYTFGSGTRLTVV.

The V call is TRBV7-2, the J call TRBJ2-1, with D perhaps matching TRBD2 (5 bases). Trimming removed 3 bases at V and 9 bases at J, with 12 bases between. From germline, CDR1 is SGHTA and CDR2 FQGNSA. The CDR3 is 13 residues long. This CDR3 is CASSLILRGEQFF. The CDR3 nucleotides are TGTGCCAGCAGCTTGATCCTCCGGGGTGAGCAGTTCTTC.

This chain connects TRBV6-1 to TRBJ1-5; 10 nucleotides agree with TRBD1. Germline V gives CDR1 MNHNS, CDR2 SASEGT. CDR3 length: 15 residues. V was pared by 7 bases and J by 2 bases, with 5 bases of the junction left unmatched. In DNA form, the CDR3 reads TGTGCCAGCAATCCGGACAGGGGGGGCAATCAGCCCCAGCATTTT. It codes for CASNPDRGGNQPQHF.

V and J are TRBV28 and TRBJ2-5, with D unresolved. The CDR3 length is 13 residues. Germline CDR1 reads MDHEN; CDR2 reads SYDVKM. Trimming left V 9 bases short and J 7 bases short, with 18 bases between. DNA for the CDR3: TGTGCCAGTTCAAGAACCTATAGTGGGACCCAGTACTTC. Translated: CASSRTYSGTQYF.

V is TRBV4-1 and J is TRBJ1-5; D remains unclear. In germline, CDR1 is MGHRA, CDR2 YSYEKL. V lost 1 base and J lost 0, with 13 bases in between. The CDR3 is 17 residues long. The CDR3 is CASSQALAGFSNQPQHF. In DNA, the CDR3 is TGCGCCAGCAGCCAAGCTCTCGCAGGCTTTAGCAATCAGCCCCAGCATTTT.

As to this clone: Other nucleotide sequences from this sample produce the same CDR3. The V and J genes are TRBV9 and TRBJ2-1, with 11 bases aligning to TRBD2. Germline V gene lookup returns CDR1 SGDLS and CDR2 YYNGEE. This CDR3 spans 15 amino acids. After removal of 4 bases from V and 5 bases from J, the junction contained 5 bases not matched to a gene. In DNA form, the CDR3 reads TGTGCCAGCAGCCCCCGACTAGCGGGGAACAATGAGCAGTTCTTC. This gives the protein CASSPRLAGNNEQFF.

This chain links TRBV9 with TRBJ2-3, with a weak D call TRBD2 (5 bases). Trimming stripped 0 bases from V and 2 bases from J, with 10 bases between. Germline lookup yields CDR1 SGDLS and CDR2 YYNGEE. The CDR3 runs 15 residues. Here the CDR3 reads CASSVGAGLTDTQYF. The CDR3 DNA sequence: TGTGCCAGCAGCGTAGGGGCGGGCCTCACAGATACGCAGTATTTT. The full variable domain, with the rest looked up from reference TRBV9 and TRBJ2-3, is DSGVTQTPKHLITATGQRVTLRCSPRSGDLSVYWYQQSLDQGLQFLIQYYNGEERAKGNILERFSAQQFPDLHSELNLSSLELGDSALYFCASSVGAGLTDTQYFGPGTRLTVL.

This clone was recorded once. This sample also contains other DNA sequences that code for the same CDR3. This chain connects TRBV7-3 to TRBJ2-3, with D perhaps TRBD2 (5 bases). Germline V gives CDR1 SGHTA, CDR2 FQGTGA. The CDR3 runs to 14 residues. Deletions cut 5 bases from V and 0 bases from J, with 9 bases between. CDR3 DNA: TGTGCCAGCAGCCTCGGACTGAGCACAGATACGCAGTATTTT. Amino acid sequence: CASSLGLSTDTQYF.

On this clone: The sample carries other DNA sequences with the same CDR3. Here the CDR3 reads CASSFSRGVTDTQYF. The CDR3 nucleotides are TGTGCCAGCAGCTTCTCGCGGGGGGTCACAGATACGCAGTATTTT. The chain combines TRBV7-2 with TRBJ2-3; 8 positions agree with TRBD2. From germline, CDR1 is SGHTA and CDR2 FQGNSA. This CDR3 comprises 15 residues. Trimming cost V 3 bases and J 2 bases; bases outside gene matches: 4.

V is TRBV4-3 and J is TRBJ2-1, with 14 bases aligning to TRBD2. The junction had 12 bases not matched to a gene; V was cut back by 4 bases and J by 7 bases. This CDR3 contains 18 residues. Germline values: CDR1 LGHNA, CDR2 YSLEER. CDR3 in amino acids: CASSPGGLAGAVLNEQFF. As DNA, the CDR3 is TGCGCCAGCAGCCCCGGGGGACTAGCGGGAGCAGTATTGAATGAGCAGTTCTTC.

This clone was seen once. This chain connects TRBV6-5 to TRBJ1-5; TRBD1 matches at 8 bases. Germline CDR1 reads MNHEY; CDR2 reads SVGAGI. Trimming cost V 5 bases and J 4 bases; bases outside gene matches: 4. This CDR3 region has 14 residues. The CDR3: CASSGQGRNQPQHF. The CDR3 DNA reads as TGTGCCAGCAGTGGACAGGGCCGGAATCAGCCCCAGCATTTT.

V is TRBV6-5 and J is TRBJ2-1; no definite D call. The V end lost 2 bases, the J end lost 1 base, and 9 bases lay between the germline ends. This CDR3 spans 15 amino acids. CDR1 is MNHEY and CDR2 is SVGAGI in the germline V gene. The DNA for the CDR3 is TGTGCCAGCAGTTACAGGTTCCCATCCTACAATGAGCAGTTCTTC. This encodes CASSYRFPSYNEQFF.

The chain uses TRBV6-6 and TRBJ1-1; TRBD1 matches at 10 bases. V shed 8 bases, J shed 4 bases, and the junction held 4 bases outside the gene matches. The germline V gene encodes CDR1 MNHNY and CDR2 SVGAGI (reference sequence). The CDR3 sequence is 13 residues long. This CDR3 is CASVRDRGTEAFF. The DNA for the CDR3 is TGTGCCAGCGTGCGGGACAGGGGCACTGAAGCTTTCTTT.

The chain employs TRBV2 and TRBJ2-3; TRBD2 matches at 11 bases. Germline CDR1 and CDR2: SNHLY and FYNNEI. The junction had 25 bases not matched to a gene; V was cut back by 4 bases and J by 1 base. The CDR3 is 23 amino acids. CDR3 loop: CASSARTSNISGRAGRGTDTQYF. CDR3 in DNA: TGTGCCAGCAGTGCCCGGACCTCTAATATTAGCGGGAGGGCCGGAAGAGGCACAGATACGCAGTATTTT. Full variable domain (missing parts from reference TRBV2 and TRBJ2-3): EPEVTQTPSHQVTQMGQEVILRCVPISNHLYFYWYRQILGQKVEFLVSFYNNEISEKSEIFDDQFSVERPDGSNFTLKIRSTKLEDSAMYFCASSARTSNISGRAGRGTDTQYFGPGTRLTVL.

V usage is TRBV2 and J usage is TRBJ2-2; D is undetermined. V lost 8 bases to trimming and J lost 5 bases, with 18 bases between them. The CDR3 has 15 residues. The germline CDR1 and CDR2 sequences are SNHLY and FYNNEI. DNA for the CDR3: TGTGCCAGCGTGGAAGGGTCATTTGGGACCGGGGAGCTGTTTTTT. Protein: CASVEGSFGTGELFF. The full variable domain, rest sourced from reference TRBV2 and TRBJ2-2, is EPEVTQTPSHQVTQMGQEVILRCVPISNHLYFYWYRQILGQKVEFLVSFYNNEISEKSEIFDDQFSVERPDGSNFTLKIRSTKLEDSAMYFCASVEGSFGTGELFFGEGSRLTVL.

A note on this clone: Different DNA sequences within this sample yield the same CDR3. The rearrangement uses TRBV7-2 and TRBJ2-2; D might be TRBD1 (6 bases). Trimming removed 1 base at V and 2 bases at J, with 8 bases between. CDR1 is SGHTA, CDR2 FQGNSA, per germline. This CDR3 has 15 amino acids. The CDR3 protein is CASSLDRVNTGELFF. DNA of the CDR3: TGTGCCAGCAGCTTAGACAGGGTTAACACCGGGGAGCTGTTTTTT.